This T cell receptor beta chain was identified in a study of CD8 T cells in Susac syndrome. RNA in amounts of about 0.45 to 1 ug was reverse transcribed with random hexamers. TCRdb re-derived calls from the immunoSEQ multiplex PCR reads in MiXCR, one entry per CDR3 protein. The table lists about 150,000 distinct CDR3 sequences, 94% of them singletons. This clonotype appeared once. The CDR3 totals 15 residues. CDR1 SEHNR and CDR2 FQNEAQ come from the germline V gene (reference sequence). Trimming stripped 5 bases from V and 2 bases from J, with 15 bases between. In contrast to the negatively isolated CD8+ and CD4+ T cells, TEMRA cells were FACS-enriched.

Sequencing input: CD8+ T cells from PBMCs. The sequence was obtained from a human donor with multiple sclerosis. The chain is built from TRBV7-9 and TRBJ2-5; no clear D. CDR3 sequence: CASSTTRQRQETQYF. Here the CDR3 DNA reads TGTGCCAGCAGCACTACGAGGCAAAGACAAGAGACCCAGTACTTC. Full variable domain (outside the CDR3, taken from reference TRBV7-9 and TRBJ2-5): DTGVSQNPRHKITKRGQNVTFRCDPISEHNRLYWYRQTLGQGPEFLTYFQNEAQLEKSRLLSDRFSAERPKGSFSTLEIQRTEQGDSAMYLCASSTTRQRQETQYFGPGTRLLVL.